The 13 T cell receptor beta chains presented below share a single source sample, sequenced in a study of CD8 T cells in ankylosing spondylitis. From the 5' RACE reads, TCRdb called clonotypes with MiXCR, one entry per CDR3 protein. The sample carries some 130,000 distinct CDR3 sequences, roughly an eighth recorded once. Sequenced material: blood, either unsorted or a sorted T cell fraction (not recorded which). The source of these receptors is a female donor with ankylosing spondylitis or in good health (not recorded which).

This clonotype was picked up a small number of times. V is TRBV11-2 and J is TRBJ2-1; D uncertain. CDR3 length: 13 amino acids. From germline, CDR1 is SGHAT and CDR2 FQNNGV. The V gene lost 5 bases and the J gene lost 3 bases, with 8 bases spanning the gap. The CDR3 DNA reads TGTGCCAGCAGCCCGATAGTCTACAATGAGCAGTTCTTC. This sequence encodes CASSPIVYNEQFF.

The chain joins TRBV5-1 to TRBJ2-7; TRBD1 agrees at 12 bases. Germline values: CDR1 SGHRS, CDR2 YFSETQ. V shed 2 bases, J shed 4 bases, and the junction held 7 bases outside the gene matches. The CDR3 is 16 amino acids. CDR3 nucleotides: TGCGCCAGCAGCTTTACTCCGGGACAGGGGGCTTACGAGCAGTACTTC. Its protein product is CASSFTPGQGAYEQYF.

The chain employs TRBV11-1 and TRBJ2-2; the match to TRBD2 covers 10 bases. There are 21 residues in the CDR3. J was trimmed by 2 bases and V by 4 bases; bases with no gene match: 19. Germline CDR1 reads SGHAT; CDR2 reads FQDESV (reference sequence). Written as DNA, the CDR3 is TGTGCCAGCAGCTCGGAGCTAAGGGTCTCTAGCGGGGGACTAAACACCGGGGAGCTGTTTTTT. It yields the protein CASSSELRVSSGGLNTGELFF.

This clonotype was counted many times. The chain links TRBV5-1 to TRBJ1-5; 7 nucleotides align to TRBD1. The CDR3 loop spans 16 amino acids. The germline V gene encodes CDR1 SGHRS and CDR2 YFSETQ. The ends lost 0 bases at V and 0 bases at J; junction bases unmatched: 3. The CDR3 sequence: CASSLGTGGSNQPQHF. The CDR3 DNA reads TGCGCCAGCAGCTTGGGGACAGGAGGTAGCAATCAGCCCCAGCATTTT.

This clonotype has only a few counts. The chain combines TRBV6-5 with TRBJ2-1; D might be TRBD2 (6 bases). In germline, CDR1 is MNHEY, CDR2 SVGAGI. This CDR3 comprises 16 residues. V was shortened by 0 bases and J by 2 bases, with 11 bases between the two germline ends. The CDR3 DNA is TGTGCCAGCAGTTACTCGATTGGGGAGGCCTACAATGAGCAGTTCTTC. Translated, it gives CASSYSIGEAYNEQFF.

There are a few counts of this clonotype. The chain combines TRBV20-1 with TRBJ2-5; TRBD2 agrees at 8 bases. V shed 4 bases and J 4 bases; nucleotides not matched to a gene: 11. Germline V gene sequence: CDR1 DFQATT, CDR2 SNEGSKA (reference sequence). The CDR3 is 15 amino acids. Written as DNA, the CDR3 is TGCAGTGCTACCGCTAGCGGGCCGGGGGGAGAGACCCAGTACTTC. This sequence encodes CSATASGPGGETQYF.

This clonotype was seen only a few times. The chain uses TRBV13 and TRBJ2-1; 7 bases match TRBD2. The CDR3 is made up of 15 amino acids. Germline CDR1 reads PRHDT; CDR2 reads FYEKMQ (reference sequence). The V segment lost 0 bases and the J segment 5 bases; nucleotides outside the gene matches: 4. As DNA, the CDR3 is TGTGCCAGCAGCTTAGGAAGAGGGACTAACAATGAGCAGTTCTTC. Its translation: CASSLGRGTNNEQFF.

The CDR3 loop is CASSKGQETQYF. The CDR3 bases are TGTGCCAGCAGCAAGGGCCAAGAGACCCAGTACTTC. The genes are TRBV7-9 and TRBJ2-5, with unresolved D. Trimming cost V 5 bases and J 1 base, with 5 bases left between them. The germline V gene has CDR1 SEHNR and CDR2 FQNEAQ (reference sequence). The CDR3 is 12 amino acids.

This clonotype was seen a handful of times. The rearrangement uses TRBV20-1 and TRBJ2-2; 7 bases agree with TRBD2. Trimming at V came to 0 bases and at J to 5 bases, leaving 9 bases not matched to a gene. The germline V gene has CDR1 DFQATT and CDR2 SNEGSKA (reference sequence). The CDR3 covers 16 residues. CDR3 amino acids: CSARDRRGGWTGELFF. The DNA of the CDR3 is TGCAGTGCTAGAGACCGTCGCGGGGGTTGGACCGGGGAGCTGTTTTTT.

Note on this clonotype: The junction differs from germline at one of its ends, possibly a read error. The chain employs TRBV11-2 and TRBJ1-1; 8 bases align to TRBD1. Germline CDR1 is SGHAT and CDR2 is FQNNGV. The CDR3 is made up of 14 amino acids. This chain's CDR3 is CVSSLGTGGTEAFF. In nucleotides, the CDR3 is TGTGTCAGCAGCTTAGGTACAGGGGGCACTGAAGCTTTCTTT.

This chain joins TRBV5-1 and TRBJ1-1, with unresolved D. Germline V gene sequence: CDR1 SGHRS, CDR2 YFSETQ. This CDR3 has 15 residues. V lost 0 bases, J lost 0 bases, and 9 bases lay in between. CDR3 in DNA: TGCGCCAGCAGCTTGGGAGCCATCATGAACACTGAAGCTTTCTTT. This translates into CASSLGAIMNTEAFF.

In its sample, this clonotype was seen a few times. The germline gene is not matched at one end of the junction; a read error may be the cause. The V call is TRBV29-1, the J call TRBJ2-3, with 9 positions matching TRBD1. Germline values: CDR1 SQVTM, CDR2 ANQGSEA. There are 14 residues in the CDR3. Here the CDR3 DNA reads TGCAGCGTAGAAGGGGACAGGGAAACAGATACGCAGTATTTT. Its protein is CSVEGDRETDTQYF.

This clonotype has ten or more counts. The chain combines TRBV30 with TRBJ2-3, with D possibly being TRBD1 or TRBD2 (5 bases each). The CDR3 totals 12 residues. Per germline, CDR1 GTSNPN and CDR2 SVGIG (reference sequence). Deletions cut 2 bases from V and 4 bases from J, with 7 bases between. The CDR3 region is CAWSLGADTQYF. For the CDR3, the DNA is TGTGCCTGGAGTTTGGGGGCAGATACGCAGTATTTT.